One sample yielded the 15 T cell receptor beta chains listed below, sequenced in a study of CD8 T cells in Susac syndrome. A quantity of 0.5 to 1 ug RNA underwent reverse transcription using random hexamers. Each CDR3 protein gets one entry after TCRdb re-called the immunoSEQ multiplex PCR reads with MiXCR. The data hold 180,000 or so distinct CDR3 sequences, with 90% to 95% observed a single time. The material sequenced was CD4+ T cells from PBMCs. These receptors all stem from a human donor in good health.

The chain uses TRBV28 and TRBJ2-1; no definite D call. CDR1 is MDHEN and CDR2 is SYDVKM in the germline V gene. The CDR3 consists of 12 residues. The ends were cut back, 8 bases at V and 10 bases at J, with 15 bases in the middle. The CDR3 spells CASLGSGREQFF. The CDR3 DNA is TGTGCCAGCCTAGGGTCCGGGCGGGAGCAGTTCTTC.

This chain connects TRBV2 to TRBJ1-1; no clear D. The CDR3 totals 13 residues. Trimming cost V 4 bases and J 1 base, with 7 bases left between them. In germline, CDR1 is SNHLY, CDR2 FYNNEI. CDR3 sequence: CASSGVANTEAFF. As DNA, the CDR3 is TGTGCCAGCAGTGGGGTGGCGAACACTGAAGCTTTCTTT.

The chain joins TRBV7-2 to TRBJ2-2; TRBD2 aligns across 10 bases. J gave up 0 bases and V 2 bases, and 3 bases lay outside the gene matches. Germline loops: CDR1 SGHTA, CDR2 FQGNSA. CDR3 length: 17 residues. The CDR3 DNA reads TGTGCCAGCAGCTTATACGGACTAGCGGCGAACACCGGGGAGCTGTTTTTT. Protein sequence: CASSLYGLAANTGELFF.

This chain links TRBV27 with TRBJ2-7, with 7 bases matching TRBD1. Trimming at V came to 5 bases and at J to 0 bases, leaving 10 bases not matched to a gene. This CDR3 comprises 16 residues. Germline CDR1 MNHEY, CDR2 SMNVEV (reference sequence). DNA for the CDR3: TGTGCCAGCAGTGGTCCGGGACAGTCCCTCTCCTACGAGCAGTACTTC. Residues: CASSGPGQSLSYEQYF.

The chain joins TRBV30 to TRBJ2-5; 10 nucleotides match TRBD2. The V segment lost 2 bases and the J segment 2 bases; nucleotides outside the gene matches: 2. The CDR3 is 14 residues long. The germline gives CDR1 GTSNPN, CDR2 SVGIG (reference sequence). This CDR3 is CAWSLGLAQETQYF. CDR3 bases: TGTGCCTGGAGTTTGGGACTAGCGCAAGAGACCCAGTACTTC.

The chain couples TRBV5-1 to TRBJ2-7; D possibly corresponds to TRBD2 (6 bases). V was shortened by 4 bases and J by 5 bases, with 19 bases between the two germline ends. The CDR3 totals 15 residues. Germline values: CDR1 SGHRS, CDR2 YFSETQ. CDR3: CASSAGLPEVHEQYV. The CDR3 DNA sequence: TGCGCCAGCAGCGCGGGACTCCCAGAGGTACACGAGCAGTACGTC.

The rearrangement uses TRBV9 and TRBJ2-1; D unresolved. The CDR3 sequence is 15 residues long. Deletions cut 3 bases from V and 0 bases from J, with 10 bases between. Per germline, CDR1 SGDLS and CDR2 YYNGEE. The CDR3 region is CASSGTASSYNEQFF. DNA of the CDR3: TGTGCCAGCAGCGGAACAGCCAGCTCCTACAATGAGCAGTTCTTC. Variable domain in full (rest from reference TRBV9 and TRBJ2-1): DSGVTQTPKHLITATGQRVTLRCSPRSGDLSVYWYQQSLDQGLQFLIQYYNGEERAKGNILERFSAQQFPDLHSELNLSSLELGDSALYFCASSGTASSYNEQFFGPGTRLTVL.

V is TRBV4-1 and J is TRBJ1-2; D call uncertain. The V and J ends lost 0 bases and 2 bases respectively, with 10 bases between them. Germline CDR1 and CDR2: MGHRA and YSYEKL. The CDR3 has 15 amino acids. The chain's CDR3 is CASSQEEGRNYGYTF. In nucleotides, the CDR3 is TGCGCCAGCAGCCAAGAAGAGGGCCGGAACTATGGCTACACCTTC.

The chain links TRBV9 to TRBJ2-3; TRBD2 matches 8 bases. V dropped 3 bases and J dropped 4; count of bases not matched to a gene: 7. Germline V gene sequence: CDR1 SGDLS, CDR2 YYNGEE. The CDR3 covers 15 residues. CDR3 nucleotide sequence: TGTGCCAGCAGCGGGTTAGCGGGATTTTCAGATACGCAGTATTTT. Amino acids: CASSGLAGFSDTQYF.

The rearrangement joins TRBV29-1 to TRBJ1-5; 9 positions agree with TRBD1. The CDR3 runs 13 residues. V was clipped by 1 base and J by 10 bases; unmatched bases: 5. The germline V gene has CDR1 SQVTM and CDR2 ANQGSEA. The CDR3 is CSVEVTGGHPQHF. The DNA of the CDR3 is TGCAGCGTTGAAGTGACAGGGGGACATCCCCAGCATTTT.

The chain recombines TRBV27 with TRBJ2-3; D is unresolved. This CDR3 contains 13 residues. Germline values: CDR1 MNHEY, CDR2 SMNVEV (reference sequence). V lost 2 bases to trimming and J lost 6 bases, with 9 bases between them. The CDR3 DNA follows: TGTGCCAGCAGTTTAATACACCTCGATACGCAGTATTTT. This sequence encodes CASSLIHLDTQYF.

This chain connects TRBV29-1 to TRBJ1-1; unclear D gene. The germline V gene encodes CDR1 SQVTM and CDR2 ANQGSEA. The CDR3 runs 13 residues. The V end was cut by 4 bases, the J end by 1 base, with 10 bases between. In DNA form, the CDR3 reads TGCAGCGTTGCGGACTGGGGGAACACTGAAGCTTTCTTT. Its protein product is CSVADWGNTEAFF.

J is TRBJ1-1 and V is TRBV15; 7 bases are shared with TRBD1. J lost 1 base, V lost 2 bases, and 4 bases had no gene match. This CDR3 spans 15 amino acids. Germline CDR1 is LNHNV and CDR2 is YYDKDF (reference sequence). CDR3 nucleotide sequence: TGTGCCACCAGCAGAAACCGGGACAGGAACACTGAAGCTTTCTTT. Protein sequence: CATSRNRDRNTEAFF. Full variable domain (missing parts from reference TRBV15 and TRBJ1-1): DAMVIQNPRYQVTQFGKPVTLSCSQTLNHNVMYWYQQKSSQAPKLLFHYYDKDFNNEADTPDNFQSRRPNTSFCFLDIRSPGLGDTAMYLCATSRNRDRNTEAFFGQGTRLTVV.

The rearrangement uses TRBV27 and TRBJ2-3, with unresolved D. V lost 6 bases and J lost 2, with 6 bases in between. CDR3 length equals 12 residues. Germline CDR1 MNHEY, CDR2 SMNVEV (reference sequence). CDR3 bases: TGTGCCAGCAGATCCTACACAGATACGCAGTATTTT. It is translated as CASRSYTDTQYF.

This clonotype was seen once. The chain is built from TRBV6-5 and TRBJ2-1; 8 bases fit TRBD1. With 5 bases clipped from V and 3 bases from J, the junction kept 6 bases outside the gene matches. Germline values: CDR1 MNHEY, CDR2 SVGAGI. The CDR3 is 15 amino acids. CDR3 region: CASSPLGTGYNEQFF. As DNA, the CDR3 is TGTGCCAGCAGTCCCTTGGGGACAGGCTACAATGAGCAGTTCTTC.